Listed here are 29 T cell receptor beta chains from one sample, sequenced in a study of blood T cell repertoires in COVID-19. Profiling relied on immunoSEQ multiplex PCR, and the TCRdb table lists in-frame clones only, not all of them. The table records some 150,000 clones, approximately 80% of them present only once. Sample: peripheral blood. The receptors come from a woman in her forties or fifties with acute or convalescent COVID-19.

The chain links TRBV10-3 to TRBJ2-5, with no clear D. The germline V and J ends were trimmed by 0 bases and 1 base, with 6 bases remaining between them. The CDR3 runs to 14 residues. The V gene's germline CDR1 is ENHRY and CDR2 SYGVKD. In nucleotides, the CDR3 is TGTGCCATCAGTGAGTCGAACAGCCAAGAGACCCAGTACTTC. Encoded protein: CAISESNSQETQYF.

V gene TRBV18 combines with J gene TRBJ2-5; 14 bases agree with TRBD2. Germline V gives CDR1 KGHSH, CDR2 LQKENI. The CDR3 is 16 residues long. J lost 5 bases, V lost 3 bases, and 5 bases had no gene match. The CDR3 region is CASSPGTSGSGETQYF. DNA of the CDR3: TGTGCCAGCTCACCGGGGACTAGCGGGAGTGGGGAGACCCAGTACTTC.

This chain links TRBV2 with TRBJ1-2; D is unclear. Trimming cost V 3 bases and J 4 bases, with 15 bases left between them. The germline V gene has CDR1 SNHLY and CDR2 FYNNEI. This CDR3 region has 15 residues. The CDR3 protein is CASSDEGRLSYGYTF. The CDR3 DNA sequence: TGTGCCAGCAGTGACGAAGGGAGGCTAAGCTATGGCTACACCTTC.

This clone was picked up a small number of times. This chain uses TRBV3-1 (or the pseudogene TRBV3-2) with TRBJ1-1, with 7 nucleotides matching TRBD1. Looked up from germline, CDR1 is LGHDT and CDR2 is YNNKEL (reference sequence). The CDR3 totals 14 residues. Trimming removed 3 bases from V and 1 base from J; junction bases left unmatched: 2. The chain's CDR3 is CASSQRDRNTEAFF. The DNA of the CDR3 is TGTGCCAGCAGCCAGAGGGACAGGAACACTGAAGCTTTCTTT.

The rearrangement uses TRBV2 and TRBJ1-5; 9 bases agree with TRBD1. This CDR3 comprises 19 residues. Germline-derived CDR1 and CDR2 are SNHLY and FYNNEI. The J segment lost 2 bases and the V segment lost 5 bases, leaving 16 bases of the junction unmatched. CDR3 loop: CASSHYSQPGQGRNQPQHF. CDR3 in DNA: TGTGCCAGCAGTCATTACTCCCAACCGGGACAGGGACGCAATCAGCCCCAGCATTTT.

The V call is TRBV5-1, the J call TRBJ1-3; tentatively, D is TRBD1 (6 bases). CDR3 length: 15 amino acids. V lost 4 bases to trimming and J lost 4 bases, with 15 bases between them. Germline values: CDR1 SGHRS, CDR2 YFSETQ. The CDR3 DNA sequence: TGCGCCAGCAGCCTACCAGGGGCGTCGGGAAACACCATATATTTT. Protein sequence: CASSLPGASGNTIYF.

The chain links TRBV4-1 to TRBJ2-1; maybe TRBD2 (6 bases). V lost 2 bases to trimming and J lost 5 bases, with 19 bases between them. Germline assignment: CDR1 MGHRA and CDR2 YSYEKL. CDR3 length: 17 amino acids. CDR3 sequence: CASSQQIGGGLDNEQFF. The DNA for the CDR3 is TGCGCCAGCAGCCAACAAATAGGAGGAGGGTTGGACAATGAGCAGTTCTTC.

CDR3 bases: TGTGCCAGCAGTCCATATCAGGCAACAGATACGCAGTATTTT. It is translated as CASSPYQATDTQYF. The gene calls are TRBV7-2 and TRBJ2-3; D gene ambiguous. Per the germline V gene, CDR1 is SGHTA and CDR2 is FQGNSA. The CDR3 is 14 residues long. Trimming took 6 bases from V and 3 from J, leaving 13 bases between them.

Only a few counts were recorded for this clone. The V gene is TRBV20-1, the J gene TRBJ2-2; perhaps TRBD2 as D (5 bases). V was shortened by 3 bases and J by 1 base, with 15 bases between the two germline ends. The CDR3 is 16 residues long. Germline assignment: CDR1 DFQATT and CDR2 SNEGSKA (reference sequence). CDR3: CSASSFQSGNTGELFF. As DNA, the CDR3 is TGCAGTGCTAGTAGTTTCCAAAGCGGGAACACCGGGGAGCTGTTTTTT.

The chain couples TRBV7-8 to TRBJ1-4; TRBD1 agrees at 8 bases. Germline V lookup: CDR1 SGHVS, CDR2 FQNEAQ. This CDR3 has 14 amino acids. J lost 3 bases, V lost 5 bases, and 2 bases had no gene match. CDR3 sequence (DNA): TGTGCCAGCAGCGGACAGGGAGCTAATGAAAAACTGTTTTTT. Its translation is CASSGQGANEKLFF.

In this sample, this clone turned up a few times. The V gene is TRBV7-5, the J gene TRBJ2-1; TRBD2, the D gene given by the table, was not confirmed from the DNA. TRBV7-5 has pseudogene status. This CDR3 comprises 15 residues. The CDR3 spells CARSALAAAYNEQFF. The CDR3 region has the DNA TGTGCCAGAAGCGCACTAGCGGCCGCCTACAATGAGCAGTTCTTC.

The J gene is TRBJ1-2, the V gene TRBV28, with D possibly being TRBD1 (5 bases). V gave up 4 bases and J gave up 9 bases, with 15 bases separating them. The germline V gene has CDR1 MDHEN and CDR2 SYDVKM. The CDR3 covers 13 residues. In DNA form, the CDR3 reads TGTGCCAGCAGTTCATTCCAAGGGGTCCGCTACACCTTC. Its protein is CASSSFQGVRYTF.

The chain recombines TRBV6-5 with TRBJ1-1; no clear D gene. The CDR3 contains 13 residues. Per germline, CDR1 MNHEY and CDR2 SVGAGI. V lost 11 bases to trimming and J lost 1 base, with 14 bases between them. The chain's CDR3 is CAASRGRNTEAFF. CDR3 coding DNA: TGTGCCGCCTCCCGGGGAAGGAACACTGAAGCTTTCTTT.

The chain couples TRBV6-2 or TRBV6-3 to TRBJ2-1, with unresolved D. CDR1 and CDR2 (germline): MNHEY, SVGEGT. V shed 6 bases and J shed 0 bases, with 15 bases lying between them. The CDR3 totals 16 residues. The CDR3 DNA reads as TGTGCCAGCAGCCTCAGAACCCGTTACTCCTACAATGAGCAGTTCTTC. Translation: CASSLRTRYSYNEQFF.

The V and J genes are TRBV18 and TRBJ2-6; D remains unclear. The germline CDR1 and CDR2 sequences are KGHSH and LQKENI. The CDR3 spans 14 residues. V was cut by 3 bases and J by 4 bases, with 7 bases left in between. The CDR3 DNA follows: TGTGCCAGCTCACCGGTAGCCGGGGCCAACGTCCTGACTTTC. Encoded protein: CASSPVAGANVLTF.

The chain recombines TRBV4-3 with TRBJ2-1; 11 nucleotides match TRBD2. The J segment lost 4 bases and the V segment lost 5 bases, leaving 4 bases of the junction unmatched. This CDR3 comprises 15 residues. Per germline, CDR1 LGHNA and CDR2 YSLEER. CDR3 coding DNA: TGCGCCAGCAGCTCGGGACTAGCGGATTACAATGAGCAGTTCTTC. Amino acid sequence: CASSSGLADYNEQFF.

The chain combines TRBV10-1 with TRBJ1-1, with TRBD1 as a possible D gene (5 bases). The V end lost 8 bases, the J end lost 5 bases, and 18 bases lay between the germline ends. The CDR3 consists of 14 residues. From germline, CDR1 is WNHNN and CDR2 SYGVQD (reference sequence). As DNA, the CDR3 is TGCGCCAGCTCAGAGGCTGGCCGGGGGACTGAAGCTTTCTTT. Protein sequence: CASSEAGRGTEAFF.

The CDR3 nucleotides are TGTGCCAGCAGCTTAGTTCTAGCCGGGGATCCCTATGGCTACACCTTC. As protein: CASSLVLAGDPYGYTF. The chain combines TRBV7-9 with TRBJ1-2; D unresolved. Germline-derived CDR1 and CDR2 are SEHNR and FQNEAQ (reference sequence). This CDR3 has 16 residues. V lost 1 base and J 4 bases, leaving 16 bases between the germline ends.

The rearrangement joins TRBV7-9 to TRBJ1-1, with 7 positions matching TRBD1. Per the germline V gene, CDR1 is SEHNR and CDR2 is FQNEAQ (reference sequence). The CDR3 is 15 amino acids. V dropped 2 bases and J dropped 2; count of bases not matched to a gene: 5. DNA for the CDR3: TGTGCCAGCAGCTTAAGGACAGGACGTAACACTGAAGCTTTCTTT. It translates to CASSLRTGRNTEAFF.

This chain's CDR3 is CASSLVGGQGDEKLFF. DNA for the CDR3: TGCGCCAGCAGCTTGGTCGGGGGACAGGGGGATGAAAAACTGTTTTTT. The genes are TRBV5-1 and TRBJ1-4; 11 bases agree with TRBD1. J gave up 6 bases and V 0 bases, and 4 bases lay outside the gene matches. From germline, CDR1 is SGHRS and CDR2 YFSETQ. This CDR3 spans 16 amino acids.

The V and J genes are TRBV7-2 and TRBJ1-1; D might be TRBD1 (5 bases). Trimming stripped 1 base from V and 0 bases from J, with 9 bases between. This CDR3 has 15 residues. Germline V gene sequence: CDR1 SGHTA, CDR2 FQGNSA. The CDR3 reads CASSLGPGMNTEAFF. The CDR3 region has the DNA TGTGCCAGCAGCTTAGGGCCAGGGATGAACACTGAAGCTTTCTTT.

V and J are TRBV6-5 and TRBJ1-1; no firm D call. Germline V lookup: CDR1 MNHEY, CDR2 SVGAGI. V was clipped by 6 bases and J by 1 base, with 15 bases between them. The CDR3 sequence is 15 residues long. The CDR3 nucleotides are TGTGCCAGCAGCGCTTTTCGGGTAGCGAACACTGAAGCTTTCTTT. Its protein product is CASSAFRVANTEAFF.

The V gene is TRBV5-1, the J gene TRBJ1-1; TRBD1 matches 7 bases. The CDR3 is 14 residues long. The germline CDR1 and CDR2 sequences are SGHRS and YFSETQ. J gave up 1 base and V 2 bases, and 2 bases lay outside the gene matches. CDR3 residues: CASSFGQENTEAFF. Here the CDR3 DNA reads TGCGCCAGCAGCTTTGGACAGGAGAACACTGAAGCTTTCTTT.

The chain joins TRBV4-3 to TRBJ1-4; D is uncertain. The V gene's germline CDR1 is LGHNA and CDR2 YSLEER. V was trimmed by 2 bases and J by 4 bases, leaving 8 bases between them. There are 14 residues in the CDR3. CDR3 DNA sequence: TGCGCCAGCAGCCAACGGGTGGGTAATGAAAAACTGTTTTTT. Protein: CASSQRVGNEKLFF.

The rearrangement joins TRBV6-2 or TRBV6-3 to TRBJ2-7; a weak D match, TRBD1 (5 bases). The V gene lost 5 bases and the J gene lost 6 bases, with 11 bases spanning the gap. Germline assignment: CDR1 MNHEY and CDR2 SVGEGT. CDR3 size: 12 residues. The CDR3 sequence is CASSQGRSEQYF. The CDR3 DNA reads as TGTGCCAGCAGTCAGGGTAGGTCCGAGCAGTACTTC.

About this clone: One end of the junction is discordant with germline, which a read error may explain. The J gene is TRBJ1-6, the V gene TRBV6-2 or TRBV6-3, with D uncertain. Germline assignment: CDR1 MNHEY and CDR2 SVGEGT. The CDR3 has 14 residues. CDR3 protein: CASSHQRRNSPLHF. The DNA for the CDR3 is TGTGCCAGCAGCCATCAAAGGAGGAATTCACCCCTCCATTTT.

The rearrangement uses TRBV4-2 and TRBJ1-2, with D possibly matching TRBD1 (6 bases). V dropped 7 bases and J dropped 3 bases, with 9 bases sitting between them. CDR3 length: 12 residues. Looked up from germline, CDR1 is LGHNA and CDR2 is YNFKEQ. The CDR3 sequence: CASTNRDYGYTF. The CDR3 region has the DNA TGTGCCAGCACTAACAGGGACTATGGCTACACCTTC.

DNA for the CDR3: TGCGCCAGCAGCTTGCCCGCGGGGAACACTGAAGCTTTCTTT. Translated, it gives CASSLPAGNTEAFF. The J gene is TRBJ1-1, the V gene TRBV5-1; D is uncertain. The CDR3 contains 14 residues. V lost 1 base and J 1 base, leaving 8 bases between the germline ends. CDR1 is SGHRS and CDR2 is YFSETQ in the germline V gene.

Ten or more counts support this clone. The chain uses TRBV4-1 and TRBJ1-2; 8 positions agree with TRBD1. Germline V gene sequence: CDR1 MGHRA, CDR2 YSYEKL. V shed 2 bases, J shed 2 bases, and the junction held 7 bases outside the gene matches. The CDR3 runs 16 residues. The CDR3 spells CASSQTSGGMNYGYTF. As DNA, the CDR3 is TGCGCCAGCAGCCAAACTTCAGGGGGCATGAACTATGGCTACACCTTC.